The clone carrying this T cell receptor (beta chain) was picked up one time. The entry originates in a study of blood T cell repertoires in COVID-19. Study-wide context: Spain, Italy and the United States supplied samples that represented acute and convalescent COVID-19.

Trimming cost V 3 bases and J 3 bases; bases outside gene matches: 20. The CDR3 has 20 amino acids. Germline V gene lookup returns CDR1 SGHRS and CDR2 YFSETQ. Source study methods: Estimates of nucleated cell counts were drawn from the amplification of reference gene primers. Sequencing was performed with immunoSEQ multiplex PCR; in TCRdb, only in-frame clones are kept and a portion is missing. Clone size and the V and J calls come from that table; the DNA yielded D and trimming. This table has under 110,000 clones, around 75% appearing once. The sample taken for sequencing was peripheral blood. The J gene is TRBJ2-5, the V gene TRBV5-1; TRBD1 agrees at 10 bases. This clonotype originated in a human donor with acute or convalescent COVID-19. The donor label of this sample is uncertain. This CDR3 is CASSSFPGTGVKGGEETQYF. The CDR3, as DNA: TGCGCCAGCAGCTCCTTCCCCGGGACAGGGGTTAAGGGGGGAGAAGAGACCCAGTACTTC.